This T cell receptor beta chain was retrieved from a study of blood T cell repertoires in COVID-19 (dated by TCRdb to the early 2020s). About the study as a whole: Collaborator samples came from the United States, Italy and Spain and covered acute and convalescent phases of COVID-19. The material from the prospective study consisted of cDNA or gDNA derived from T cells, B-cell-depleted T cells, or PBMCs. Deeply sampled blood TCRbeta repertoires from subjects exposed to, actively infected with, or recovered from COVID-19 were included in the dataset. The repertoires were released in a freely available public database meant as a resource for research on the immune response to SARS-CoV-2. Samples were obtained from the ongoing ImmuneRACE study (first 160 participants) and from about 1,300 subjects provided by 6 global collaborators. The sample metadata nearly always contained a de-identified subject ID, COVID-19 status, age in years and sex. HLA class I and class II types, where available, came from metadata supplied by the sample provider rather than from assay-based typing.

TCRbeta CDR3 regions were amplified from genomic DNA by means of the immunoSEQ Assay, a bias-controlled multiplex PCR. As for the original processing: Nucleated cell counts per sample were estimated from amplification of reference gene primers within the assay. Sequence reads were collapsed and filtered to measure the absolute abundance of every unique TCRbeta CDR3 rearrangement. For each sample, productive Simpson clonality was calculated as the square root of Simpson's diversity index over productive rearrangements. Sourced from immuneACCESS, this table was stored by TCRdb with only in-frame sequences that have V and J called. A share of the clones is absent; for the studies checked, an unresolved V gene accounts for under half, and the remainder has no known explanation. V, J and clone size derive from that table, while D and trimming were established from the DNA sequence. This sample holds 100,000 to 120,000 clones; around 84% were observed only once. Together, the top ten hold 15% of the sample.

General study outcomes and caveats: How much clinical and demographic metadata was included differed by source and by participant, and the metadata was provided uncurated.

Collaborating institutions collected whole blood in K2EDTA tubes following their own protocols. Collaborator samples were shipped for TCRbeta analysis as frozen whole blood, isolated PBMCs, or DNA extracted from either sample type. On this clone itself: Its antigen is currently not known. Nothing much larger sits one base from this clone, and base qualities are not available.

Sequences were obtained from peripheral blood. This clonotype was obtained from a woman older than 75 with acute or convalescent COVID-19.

Read as DNA, the sequence is TGCGCCAGCAGCCGACTAGCGGGAGTCACGTACAATGAGCAGTTCTTC. Translated, this is CASSRLAGVTYNEQFF. The chain couples TRBV5-1 to TRBJ2-1; 12 nucleotides in the junction match TRBD2. The CDR3 sequence holds 16 residues, the cysteine and phenylalanine included. Kept here is only the CDR3 DNA, which spans 48 bases and is read in frame from base 1. Here V drops 4 bases and J drops 4 bases, and the junction holds 6 bases not matched to any gene. Via the germline V gene, CDR1 is SGHRS and CDR2 YFSETQ.